This T cell receptor (beta chain) was sequenced in a study of T-cell reconstitution after alpha-beta-depleted transplantation in children. Germline CDR1 SGHTA, CDR2 FQGNSA. The CDR3 runs to 14 residues. V gave up 1 base and J gave up 3 bases, with 6 bases separating them. Unique molecular identifiers were built into the TCRbeta library. TCRdb reprocessed the PCR reads via MiXCR and lists one record per CDR3 protein. The sample yields about 980,000 distinct CDR3 sequences, around 30% seen once. This clonotype was picked up many times. The TCR comes from a boy younger than two who had a stem cell transplant for SCID, so the T cells may come from the graft donor. The chain has TRBV7-2 and TRBJ2-2; D gene unclear. The sequencing here drew on PBMCs, mostly from graft donor cells, taken 360 days after TCRalphabeta/CD19-depleted stem cell transplant. The CDR3 nucleotides read TGTGCCAGCAGCTTAGTAAGAGACACCGGGGAGCTGTTTTTT. As protein: CASSLVRDTGELFF.